This note documents a single T cell receptor (beta chain) sequence. Its antigen is not known. This specimen belongs to a study of CD8 T cells in ankylosing spondylitis. Study results and limitations: Relatively scarce in peripheral blood, disease-linked clones were CD8+. One TCR beta motif, made up of about 8 highly homologous variants, appeared characteristic of ankylosing spondylitis blood.

Scientists made TCR beta libraries using quantitative 5'-RACE with molecular barcodes. TCRdb reanalysed the 5' RACE reads using MiXCR and keeps one entry per CDR3 protein. The sample holds 250,000 to 400,000 distinct CDR3 sequences, 11% seen once. V dropped 2 bases and J dropped 0; count of bases not matched to a gene: 7. The CDR3 covers 18 residues. Germline V CDR1 and CDR2: KGHDR, SFDVKD. This TCR was sampled from a female donor with ankylosing spondylitis or in good health (not recorded which). The chain couples TRBV24-1 to TRBJ2-5; 11 bases map to TRBD2. The sample was blood, either unsorted or a sorted T cell fraction (not recorded which). The CDR3 region has the DNA TGTGCCACCAGTGATTGGGCCGGGACTAGCGGATACCAAGAGACCCAGTACTTC. It specifies CATSDWAGTSGYQETQYF.